Listed below are T cell receptor beta chains from one sample, sequenced in a study of shared clonotypes between healthy human individuals. The repertoire was sequenced with immunoSEQ multiplex PCR; TCRdb's copy has only in-frame clones and lacks some. The sample holds 2.3 million or so clones, more than 85% seen once. Sequences were obtained from naive CD4+ T cells from PBMCs. Source of these receptors: a man aged 18-30 years in good health. Some clones in this sample may be carry-over from other donors' samples. The CDR3 runs from the conserved cysteine through the conserved F or W. The order of the fields is D gene, clone size, V gene, J gene, CDR3 DNA, CDR3 protein. The D gene is left open where the match is weak. A clone size is listed for some rows: how often the clone was seen (once, few, many), or a class if it is expanded.

>TRBD1|NA|TRBV6-5|TRBJ1-1
TGTGCCAGCACCCACAGGGGCAAGGCAGTGAGTGAAGCTTTCTTT
CASTHRGKAVSEAFF
>TRBD1|NA|TRBV28|TRBJ2-7
TGTGCCAGCAGAACCGGGACAGGACACTACGAGCAGTACTTC
CASRTGTGHYEQYF
>NA|once|TRBV2|TRBJ2-1
TGTGCCAGCACCATCGGACGTGTAACTTACAATGAGCAGTTCTTC
CASTIGRVTYNEQFF
>NA|once|TRBV5-1|TRBJ2-1
TGCGCCAGCAGCTCGCCACATGGCGGGTTGAGCTCCTACAATGAGCAGTTCTTC
CASSSPHGGLSSYNEQFF
>NA|NA|TRBV7-9|TRBJ2-7
TGTGCCAGCAGCTCCGACAAGCGCTACGAGCAGTACTTC
CASSSDKRYEQYF
>NA|NA|TRBV7-6|TRBJ1-3
TGTGCCAGCAGCCCGGAAGCCGCGGGACCGAAGAGGGCCTCTGGAAACACCATATATTTT
CASSPEAAGPKRASGNTIYF
>NA|NA|TRBV5-1|TRBJ1-1
TGCGCCAGCAGCTCCCCAGGGGTCCCTGAAGCTTTCTTT
CASSSPGVPEAFF
>NA|NA|TRBV7-2|TRBJ2-1
TGTGCCAGCAGAACGGGCATCAGTCTTGAGCAGTTCTTC
CASRTGISLEQFF
>NA|NA|TRBV11-3|TRBJ2-3
TGTGCCAGCAGCTTAAGGGGATCCAGGGACGGGGCAGATACGCAGTATTTT
CASSLRGSRDGADTQYF
>TRBD2|NA|TRBV5-1|TRBJ2-1
TGCGCCAGCAGCCCCGGGACTACCGGCGAAGAGCAGTTCTTC
CASSPGTTGEEQFF
>TRBD1|NA|TRBV28|TRBJ2-7
TGTGCCAGCAGTTCCCACGGGACAGGGAGCCCCTACGAGCAGTACTTC
CASSSHGTGSPYEQYF